The 25 T cell receptor beta chains reported below all come from one sample, sequenced in a study of T-cell reconstitution after alpha-beta-depleted transplantation in children. TCRbeta library preparation incorporated unique molecular identifiers. TCRdb re-analysed the PCR reads in MiXCR, keeping a single row per CDR3 protein. Of fewer than 150,000 distinct CDR3 sequences in the sample, about 9.5% were seen once. Here the sequenced sample was PBMCs, mostly from graft donor cells, taken 180 days after TCRalphabeta/CD19-depleted stem cell transplant. The origin of the receptors is a girl under three years old who had a stem cell transplant for combined immunodeficiency, so the T cells may come from the graft donor.

The chain has TRBV9 and TRBJ2-4; D remains ambiguous. The CDR3 spans 14 residues. V lost 0 bases, J lost 6 bases, and 10 bases lay in between. Germline loops: CDR1 SGDLS, CDR2 YYNGEE. The CDR3 reads CASSVGGVGNIQYF. As DNA, the CDR3 is TGTGCCAGCAGCGTAGGTGGAGTGGGAAACATTCAGTACTTC.

In this sample, this clonotype turned up many times. The chain joins TRBV5-1 to TRBJ1-4, with 9 bases matching TRBD1. The germline V gene has CDR1 SGHRS and CDR2 YFSETQ. The J segment lost 5 bases and the V segment lost 4 bases, leaving 6 bases of the junction unmatched. CDR3 length: 15 amino acids. In nucleotides, the CDR3 is TGCGCCAGCAGCCCATCCGGGACAGGGAATGAAAAACTGTTTTTT. Translating gives CASSPSGTGNEKLFF.

The gene calls are TRBV7-8 and TRBJ2-7; D is uncertain. V dropped 1 base and J dropped 3 bases, with 13 bases sitting between them. Germline V lookup: CDR1 SGHVS, CDR2 FQNEAQ. CDR3 length: 15 amino acids. The chain's CDR3 is CASSLEVGFHYEQYF. CDR3 sequence (DNA): TGTGCCAGCAGCTTAGAGGTTGGATTCCACTACGAGCAGTACTTC. The variable domain in full, with the rest retrieved from reference TRBV7-8 and TRBJ2-7, is GAGVSQSPRYKVAKRGQDVALRCDPISGHVSLFWYQQALGQGPEFLTYFQNEAQLDKSGLPSDRFFAERPEGSVSTLKIQRTQQEDSAVYLCASSLEVGFHYEQYFGPGTRLTVT.

This chain links TRBV7-8 with TRBJ2-1; D could derive from TRBD1 or TRBD2 (5 bases each). V was cut by 4 bases and J by 3 bases, with 10 bases left in between. This CDR3 comprises 14 residues. Germline CDR1 reads SGHVS; CDR2 reads FQNEAQ. The CDR3: CASSWGTSYNEQFF. The CDR3 region has the DNA TGTGCCAGCAGCTGGGGGACCAGCTACAATGAGCAGTTCTTC.

This clonotype was recorded at least ten times. The rearrangement joins TRBV10-3 to TRBJ2-7, with D perhaps TRBD1 (5 bases). CDR3 size: 13 residues. In germline, CDR1 is ENHRY, CDR2 SYGVKD. V gave up 5 bases and J gave up 3 bases, with 11 bases separating them. The CDR3 nucleotides read TGTGCCATCAGTCAACAGGTCGGCTACGAGCAGTACTTC. As protein: CAISQQVGYEQYF.

V gene TRBV7-2 combines with J gene TRBJ2-1; 7 bases map to TRBD1. CDR3 size: 17 residues. With V trimmed by 1 base and J by 1 base, 7 bases remained unmatched. CDR1 and CDR2 (germline): SGHTA, FQGNSA. CDR3 region: CASSLGPGTESYNEQFF. The CDR3 coding sequence is TGTGCCAGCAGCTTAGGACCCGGGACAGAGTCCTACAATGAGCAGTTCTTC.

The V call is TRBV20-1, the J call TRBJ1-6, with a possible D match to TRBD1 (5 bases). Per germline, CDR1 DFQATT and CDR2 SNEGSKA (reference sequence). The CDR3 is made up of 14 amino acids. CDR3 in amino acids: CSYLGGGSNSPLHF. CDR3 DNA sequence: TGCAGCTACTTGGGGGGAGGCAGCAATTCACCCCTCCACTTT.

CDR3 amino acids: CSVPGTSGNNEQFF. CDR3 in DNA: TGCAGCGTGCCCGGGACTAGCGGGAACAATGAGCAGTTCTTC. The V and J genes are TRBV29-1 and TRBJ2-1; 13 bases are a match to TRBD2. The length of the CDR3 is 14 residues. The J segment lost 5 bases and the V segment lost 6 bases, leaving 4 bases of the junction unmatched. Germline V gene lookup returns CDR1 SQVTM and CDR2 ANQGSEA.

This clonotype was counted a few times. The chain couples TRBV5-5 to TRBJ2-6; D unclear. The germline V and J ends were trimmed by 2 bases and 0 bases, with 12 bases remaining between them. The V gene's germline CDR1 is SGHKS and CDR2 YYEKEE (reference sequence). The length of the CDR3 is 17 residues. This chain's CDR3 is CASSFRRFNSGANVLTF. For the CDR3, the DNA is TGTGCCAGCAGCTTCAGACGGTTTAACTCTGGGGCCAACGTCCTGACTTTC.

The table lists this clonotype with many counts. The chain has TRBV20-1 and TRBJ2-3, with D possibly matching TRBD2 (6 bases). Germline loops: CDR1 DFQATT, CDR2 SNEGSKA (reference sequence). The V and J ends lost 8 bases and 0 bases respectively, with 12 bases between them. The CDR3 extends over 13 amino acids. DNA of the CDR3: TGCAGTCGGACCGGGACTAGCACAGATACGCAGTATTTT. Its protein is CSRTGTSTDTQYF.

The rearrangement uses TRBV20-1 and TRBJ1-1; D unclear. V shed 4 bases and J shed 0 bases, with 9 bases lying between them. Germline V lookup: CDR1 DFQATT, CDR2 SNEGSKA (reference sequence). The CDR3 sequence is 13 residues long. CDR3: CSAKGPLNTEAFF. The CDR3 DNA is TGCAGTGCTAAGGGCCCTTTGAACACTGAAGCTTTCTTT.

Comment on this clonotype: A much larger clone lies a single base off, so this may be a read error. This rearrangement joins TRBV12-3 or TRBV12-4 to TRBJ2-1, with D perhaps TRBD2 (6 bases). The length of the CDR3 is 13 residues. CDR3 sequence reads: CATSASSYDEQFF. The CDR3 DNA follows: TGTGCCACTAGCGCCAGCTCCTACGATGAGCAGTTCTTC.

There are a few counts of this clonotype. CDR3 residues: CASSVRQGDEQYF. CDR3 bases: TGTGCCAGCAGTGTCCGACAGGGTGACGAGCAGTACTTC. The chain combines TRBV12-3 or TRBV12-4 with TRBJ2-7; the match to TRBD1 covers 7 bases. J gave up 5 bases and V 5 bases, and 6 bases lay outside the gene matches. This CDR3 has 13 residues.

The chain links TRBV20-1 to TRBJ2-3; 15 bases align to TRBD2. This CDR3 contains 16 residues. From germline, CDR1 is DFQATT and CDR2 SNEGSKA (reference sequence). J gave up 5 bases and V 6 bases, and 9 bases lay outside the gene matches. The CDR3 sequence: CSAETGLAGGIDTQYF. As DNA, the CDR3 is TGCAGTGCCGAAACGGGACTAGCGGGAGGTATAGATACGCAGTATTTT.

This clonotype was found a few times. The gene calls are TRBV12-3 or TRBV12-4 and TRBJ2-3; TRBD1 aligns across 9 bases. CDR3 length: 14 residues. After removal of 5 bases from V and 5 bases from J, the junction contained 5 bases not matched to a gene. CDR3 residues: CASSTRQGVDTQYF. The CDR3 nucleotides are TGTGCCAGCAGTACCCGACAGGGGGTAGATACGCAGTATTTT.

This clonotype occurred a few times. The chain links TRBV7-2 to TRBJ2-1; D gene ambiguous. The V end was cut by 5 bases, the J end by 0 bases, with 8 bases between. The CDR3 has 14 residues. Germline V gives CDR1 SGHTA, CDR2 FQGNSA. The CDR3 DNA reads TGTGCCAGCAGCCAGTCGCGCTCCTACAATGAGCAGTTCTTC. It is translated as CASSQSRSYNEQFF.

V gene TRBV29-1 combines with J gene TRBJ2-3; D is unresolved. The CDR3 spans 13 residues. V was clipped by 5 bases and J by 2 bases, with 11 bases between them. The germline V gene has CDR1 SQVTM and CDR2 ANQGSEA. This chain's CDR3 is CSVFLPDTDTQYF. The CDR3 coding sequence is TGCAGCGTTTTCCTCCCTGACACAGATACGCAGTATTTT.

This clonotype has ten or more counts. The chain combines TRBV18 with TRBJ1-2, with a weak D call TRBD1 (5 bases). V gave up 4 bases and J gave up 4 bases, with 13 bases separating them. The CDR3 is 14 amino acids. Germline values: CDR1 KGHSH, CDR2 LQKENI. The DNA of the CDR3 is TGTGCCAGCTCACTTTCCGGGACGGCCTATGGCTACACCTTC. Protein product: CASSLSGTAYGYTF.

As concerns this clonotype: This may arise from a read error, as a much more abundant clone is one base away. V is TRBV28 and J is TRBJ1-4; D not certain. Germline CDR1 MDHEN, CDR2 SYDVKM. The CDR3 spans 14 residues. The CDR3 DNA reads as TGTGGCAGCGGGTCGGTGGTTGGACGTGAAAAACTGTTTTTT. Translating gives CGSGSVVGREKLFF.

This clonotype came up a few times. The chain links TRBV20-1 to TRBJ2-1; D is perhaps TRBD1 (7 bases). CDR1 and CDR2 from the germline V gene are DFQATT and SNEGSKA (reference sequence). This CDR3 comprises 14 residues. V was cut by 5 bases and J by 7 bases, with 18 bases left in between. The CDR3 protein is CSAGGTAGRNEQFF. The CDR3 DNA sequence: TGCAGTGCTGGAGGGACAGCGGGTAGGAATGAGCAGTTCTTC.

In this sample, this clonotype turned up a few times. V gene TRBV20-1 combines with J gene TRBJ2-1; 12 positions match TRBD2. The CDR3 spans 16 residues. V lost 1 base and J lost 7; bases outside the gene matches: 8. Germline assignment: CDR1 DFQATT and CDR2 SNEGSKA (reference sequence). CDR3 protein: CSARVPLAGGENEQFF. The CDR3 DNA is TGCAGTGCTAGAGTCCCACTAGCGGGAGGTGAAAATGAGCAGTTCTTC.

This clonotype was counted only a few times. This rearrangement joins TRBV7-9 to TRBJ1-6; maybe TRBD1 (5 bases). CDR1 SEHNR and CDR2 FQNEAQ come from the germline V gene (reference sequence). The CDR3 covers 13 residues. The germline V and J ends were trimmed by 8 bases and 0 bases, with 5 bases remaining between them. The DNA for the CDR3 is TGTGCCAGCGGGGGCTCCTATAATTCACCCCTCCACTTT. It yields the protein CASGGSYNSPLHF.

V is TRBV28 and J is TRBJ1-1, with TRBD1 matching over 9 bases. V gave up 4 bases and J gave up 7 bases; unmatched junction bases: 16. This CDR3 comprises 17 residues. Germline V gene data show CDR1 as MDHEN and CDR2 as SYDVKM. For the CDR3, the DNA is TGTGCCAGCAGTTCCCCTTCGACCGGGACAGGGCTTGTTGAAGCTTTCTTT. This translates into CASSSPSTGTGLVEAFF.

This clonotype was counted between two and nine times. The chain employs TRBV12-3 or TRBV12-4 and TRBJ2-3; 7 nucleotides align to TRBD1. Losses at the gene ends were 4 bases for V and 6 bases for J; bases not matched to a gene: 10. The CDR3 is made up of 15 amino acids. CDR3 region: CASSSLFSRGDTQYF. CDR3 sequence (DNA): TGTGCCAGCAGTTCCCTCTTCTCCAGGGGGGATACGCAGTATTTT.

This clonotype showed up many times. The rearrangement joins TRBV6-5 to TRBJ2-3, with no clear D. The germline gives CDR1 MNHEY, CDR2 SVGAGI. The CDR3 spans 12 residues. V was clipped by 8 bases and J by 10 bases, with 16 bases between them. The CDR3 spells CASQELGGPQYF. Written as DNA, the CDR3 is TGTGCCAGCCAGGAGTTAGGCGGCCCGCAGTATTTT.